This T cell receptor beta chain was documented in a study of blood T cell repertoires in COVID-19. This clone appeared a single time. Clones were read by immunoSEQ multiplex PCR, and TCRdb kept only the in-frame ones, dropping some. The table has roughly 180,000 clones, about 83% seen once. Sequencing was carried out using PBMCs or T cells enriched from blood (not recorded which). The origin of this receptor is a woman aged 25-40 years who had recovered from COVID-19.

CDR3 nucleotides: TGTGCCAGCAGCCGGGGACTAGCGGGAGGGTATGGTGAGCAGTTCTTC. Translating gives CASSRGLAGGYGEQFF. V usage is TRBV3-1 (or the pseudogene TRBV3-2) and J usage is TRBJ2-1, with TRBD2 identical over 16 bases. The V segment lost 4 bases and the J segment 9 bases; nucleotides outside the gene matches: 6. Germline CDR1 LGHDT, CDR2 YNNKEL (reference sequence). The CDR3 length is 16 residues.